This record looks at one T cell receptor beta chain sequence and its context. Original processing methods: Using reference gene primer amplification, nucleated cell counts were estimated. Profiled with immunoSEQ multiplex PCR; TCRdb holds only in-frame clones, not every one. That table supplies the V and J calls and clone size; D and trimming were determined from the DNA. The table has 300,000 to 350,000 clones, roughly 88% seen once. The sample originates from a study of blood T cell repertoires in COVID-19. As for the study in general: Spain, Italy and the United States supplied samples that represented acute and convalescent COVID-19.

V was clipped by 5 bases and J by 2 bases; unmatched bases: 7. The CDR3 extends over 15 amino acids. The germline V gene encodes CDR1 SGHTS and CDR2 YDEGEE. The study recruited people aged roughly 18 to 100 years across 20 to 30 US areas. Cohort 3 recovery required two negative PCRs, clearance, or symptom resolution. The clonotype comes from a man between 25 and 39 years old who had recovered from COVID-19. Sequences were obtained from PBMCs or T cells enriched from blood (not recorded which). The chain carries TRBV5-8 and TRBJ2-3; 8 bases line up with TRBD1. The CDR3 DNA sequence: TGTGCCAGCAGTTCCAGGGGGCAGTTCACAGATACGCAGTATTTT. Encoded protein: CASSSRGQFTDTQYF.